The rows below give T cell receptor beta chains drawn from one sample of a study of PD-L1 blockade in urothelial cancer. The repertoire was sequenced with immunoSEQ multiplex PCR; TCRdb's copy has only in-frame clones and lacks some. This table has tens of thousands of clones, approximately 83% appearing once. This sample comprised PBMCs, obtained around atezolizumab (anti-PD-L1) treatment. These TCRs come from a man aged 55 to 69 with urothelial cancer. Both conserved end residues are part of each CDR3. D genes are given only for firm matches. A clone size is listed for some rows: how often the clone was seen (once, few, many), or a class if it is expanded.

j_call clone_size v_call d_call cdr3_nt cdr3_aa
TRBJ2-7 . TRBV5-1 . TGCGCCAGCAGCTACGGTGGGGGGACGGATAATTACTACGAGCAGTACTTC CASSYGGGTDNYYEQYF
TRBJ2-3 . TRBV5-1 . TGCGCCAGCATGCCAATTAGCGGCAGCACAGATACGCAGTATTTT CASMPISGSTDTQYF
TRBJ1-2 . TRBV11-2 TRBD1 TGTGCCAGCAGCTTCGGGACCTCGGAGGGACAGATCTATGGCTACACCTTC CASSFGTSEGQIYGYTF
TRBJ1-6 once TRBV30 TRBD1 TGTGCCTGGAGTGACAGGGGGGGTAATTCACCCCTCCACTTT CAWSDRGGNSPLHF
TRBJ1-4 . TRBV19 TRBD1 TGTGCCAGTATCCGCTATGCCGGACAGGGGAACAATGAAAAACTGTTTTTT CASIRYAGQGNNEKLFF
TRBJ2-6 . TRBV7-3 . TGTGCCAGCAGCCGGATCCCAGGGTTCTCTGGGGCCAACGTCCTGACTTTC CASSRIPGFSGANVLTF
TRBJ1-4 . TRBV6-5 TRBD1 TGTGCCAGCTGGGACAGCGTGGATGAAAAACTGTTTTTT CASWDSVDEKLFF
TRBJ1-1 . TRBV27 . TGTGCCAGCAGTCCCCGACAGCACACTGAAGCTTTCTTT CASSPRQHTEAFF
TRBJ2-7 . TRBV4-3 . TGCGCCAGCAGCCAAGGGACAGCCCAAACCTACGAGCAGTACTTC CASSQGTAQTYEQYF
TRBJ2-1 . TRBV6-6 TRBD1 TGTGCCAGCAGAAAGACAGGGGGGTGGAGTGAGCAGTTCTTC CASRKTGGWSEQFF
TRBJ1-1 . TRBV28 TRBD1 TGTGCCAGCAGTTTATACTCCGGGACAGGGATGACTGAAGCTTTCTTT CASSLYSGTGMTEAFF
TRBJ2-7 . TRBV10-3 . TGTGCCATCAGTACAGGGACCTACGAGCAGTACTTC CAISTGTYEQYF
TRBJ2-3 . TRBV19 TRBD1 TGTGCCATATCTACCGGGACAGGGGCAGATACGCAGTATTTT CAISTGTGADTQYF
TRBJ2-1 . TRBV5-1 TRBD1 TGCGCCAGCAGCTCGACAGGGGGCGGCTTCGATGAGCAGTTCTTC CASSSTGGGFDEQFF
TRBJ2-7 . TRBV28 . TGTGCCAGCAGTCAGAACAGGGCCGAGCAGTACTTC CASSQNRAEQYF
TRBJ2-7 . TRBV9 TRBD2 TGTGCCAGCAGCACTCATAGCGGGAACTCCTACGAGCAGTACTTC CASSTHSGNSYEQYF
TRBJ2-2 . TRBV15 . TGTGCCACCAGCAGTTCGGATCGCCGCGGGACCCTTATTTTT CATSSSDRRGTLIF
TRBJ2-1 . TRBV6-4 TRBD1 TGTGCCAGCAGAGCACAGGGGGCCTCCCACAATGAGCAGTTCTTC CASRAQGASHNEQFF
TRBJ2-7 . TRBV7-8 . TGTGCCAGCAGCTTCACGGGTCCAAATTCCTACGAGCAGTACTTC CASSFTGPNSYEQYF
TRBJ2-2 . TRBV2 . TGTGCCAGCAGCCCTCGGGGTACCGGGGAGCTGTTTTTT CASSPRGTGELFF
TRBJ2-3 once TRBV15 TRBD2 TGTGCCACCAGCAGAGGAGGGAGTCTGGCTAGCGGGGGGGCAGGTACGCAGTATTTT CATSRGGSLASGGAGTQYF
TRBJ2-7 . TRBV7-8 . TGTGCCAGCAGCCCAGTCTCCTTGAAAAGCGAGCAGTACTTC CASSPVSLKSEQYF
TRBJ1-5 . TRBV19 TRBD1 TGTGCCAGTAGTCTTTTAACGAGGACAGGGTATCAGCCCCAGCATTTT CASSLLTRTGYQPQHF
TRBJ1-2 . TRBV27 TRBD1 TGTGCCAGCAGTTTCCGACAGGGCTTCGGCTACACCTTC CASSFRQGFGYTF
TRBJ1-4 . TRBV9 . TGTGCCAGCAGCGTAGATGGGGGAACAGGGTTCAGCGAAAAACTGTTTTTT CASSVDGGTGFSEKLFF
TRBJ2-2 once TRBV4-2 . TGTGCCAGCAGCCAAGAGTGGCTAGTTTCGGCCGGGGAGCTGTTTTTT CASSQEWLVSAGELFF
TRBJ2-5 . TRBV9 TRBD2 TGTGCCAGCAGCACGACTAGCGGGATGGTTGAGACCCAGTACTTC CASSTTSGMVETQYF
TRBJ2-3 . TRBV6-1 . TGTGCCAGCAGTGGAAATTCTAGACGGACTAGCACAGATACGCAGTATTTT CASSGNSRRTSTDTQYF
TRBJ2-3 . TRBV6-1 TRBD2 TGTGCCAGCAGTGGAGCCATGGCGGGAGGGTATTTT CASSGAMAGGYF
TRBJ1-1 . TRBV5-1 TRBD1 TGCGCCAGCAGCTTGGAAGGGACAGGGGGCGAATCGGCTTTCTTT CASSLEGTGGESAFF